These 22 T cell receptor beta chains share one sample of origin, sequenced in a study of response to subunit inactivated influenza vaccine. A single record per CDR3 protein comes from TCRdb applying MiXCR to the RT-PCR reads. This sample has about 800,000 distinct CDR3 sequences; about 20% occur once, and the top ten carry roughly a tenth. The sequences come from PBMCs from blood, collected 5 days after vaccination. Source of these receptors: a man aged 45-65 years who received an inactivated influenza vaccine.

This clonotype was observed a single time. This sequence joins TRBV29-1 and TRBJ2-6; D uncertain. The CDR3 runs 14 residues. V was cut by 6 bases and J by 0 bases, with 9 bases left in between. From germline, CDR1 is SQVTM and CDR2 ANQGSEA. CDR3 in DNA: TGCAGCGTAACACTCAGCTCTGGGGCCAACGTCCTGACTTTC. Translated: CSVTLSSGANVLTF.

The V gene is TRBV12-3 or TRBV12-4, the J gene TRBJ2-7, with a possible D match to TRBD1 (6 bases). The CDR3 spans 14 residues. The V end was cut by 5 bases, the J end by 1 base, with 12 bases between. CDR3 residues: CASSKQGLSYEQYF. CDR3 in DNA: TGTGCCAGCAGTAAACAGGGATTGTCCTACGAGCAGTACTTC.

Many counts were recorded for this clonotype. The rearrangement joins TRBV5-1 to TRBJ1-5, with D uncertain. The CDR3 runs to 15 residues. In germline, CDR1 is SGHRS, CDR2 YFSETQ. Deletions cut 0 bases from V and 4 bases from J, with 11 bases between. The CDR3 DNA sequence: TGCGCCAGCAGCTTGGCGGGGTTAAGGAATCAGCCCCAGCATTTT. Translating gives CASSLAGLRNQPQHF.

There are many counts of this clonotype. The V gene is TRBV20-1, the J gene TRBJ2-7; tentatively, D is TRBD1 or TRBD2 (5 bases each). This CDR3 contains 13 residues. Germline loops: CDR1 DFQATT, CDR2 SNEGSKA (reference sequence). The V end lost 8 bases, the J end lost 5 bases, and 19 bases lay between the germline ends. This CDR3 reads CSSLLGTKDEQYF. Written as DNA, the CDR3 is TGCAGTTCCTTACTAGGGACGAAAGACGAGCAGTACTTC.

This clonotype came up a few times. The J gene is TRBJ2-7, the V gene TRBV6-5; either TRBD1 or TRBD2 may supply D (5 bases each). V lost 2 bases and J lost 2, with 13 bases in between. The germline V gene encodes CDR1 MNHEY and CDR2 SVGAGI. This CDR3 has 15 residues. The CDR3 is CASSYRTGRTYEQYF. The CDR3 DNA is TGTGCCAGCAGTTACCGAACGGGGCGGACCTACGAGCAGTACTTC.

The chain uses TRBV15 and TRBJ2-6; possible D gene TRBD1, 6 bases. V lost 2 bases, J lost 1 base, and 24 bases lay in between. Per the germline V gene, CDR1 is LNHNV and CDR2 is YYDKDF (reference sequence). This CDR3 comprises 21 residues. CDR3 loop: CATSRRLGRRVQGSGANVLTF. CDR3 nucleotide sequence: TGTGCCACCAGCAGACGTCTCGGGCGAAGGGTCCAGGGGTCTGGGGCCAACGTCCTGACTTTC.

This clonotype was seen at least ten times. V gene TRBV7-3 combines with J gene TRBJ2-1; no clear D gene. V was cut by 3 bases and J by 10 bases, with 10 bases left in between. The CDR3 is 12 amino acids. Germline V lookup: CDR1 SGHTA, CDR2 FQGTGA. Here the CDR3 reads CASSFGGTEQFF. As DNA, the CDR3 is TGTGCCAGCAGCTTCGGCGGAACCGAGCAGTTCTTC.

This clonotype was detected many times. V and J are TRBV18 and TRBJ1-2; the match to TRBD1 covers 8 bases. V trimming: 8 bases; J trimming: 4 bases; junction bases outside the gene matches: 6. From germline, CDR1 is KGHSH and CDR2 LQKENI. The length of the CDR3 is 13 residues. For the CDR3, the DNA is TGTGCCAGCAGTCCAGACAGGGGCTATGGCTACACCTTC. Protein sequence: CASSPDRGYGYTF.

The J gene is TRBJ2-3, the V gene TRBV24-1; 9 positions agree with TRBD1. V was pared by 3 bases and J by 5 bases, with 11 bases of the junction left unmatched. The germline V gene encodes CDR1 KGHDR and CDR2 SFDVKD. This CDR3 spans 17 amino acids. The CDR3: CATSDALDRGVGDTQYF. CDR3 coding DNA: TGTGCCACCAGTGATGCTCTGGACAGGGGAGTAGGAGATACGCAGTATTTT.

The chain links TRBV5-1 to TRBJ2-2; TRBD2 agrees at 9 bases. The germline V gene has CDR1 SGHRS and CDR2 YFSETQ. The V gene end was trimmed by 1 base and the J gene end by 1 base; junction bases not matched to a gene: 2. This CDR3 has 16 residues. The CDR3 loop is CASSLLLAGNTGELFF. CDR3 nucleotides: TGCGCCAGCAGCTTGCTACTAGCGGGGAACACCGGGGAGCTGTTTTTT.

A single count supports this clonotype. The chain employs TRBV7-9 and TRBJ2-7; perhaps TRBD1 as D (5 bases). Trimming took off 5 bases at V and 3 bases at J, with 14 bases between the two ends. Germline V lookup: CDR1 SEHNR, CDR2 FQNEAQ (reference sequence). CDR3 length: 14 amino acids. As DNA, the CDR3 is TGTGCCAGCAGCCCCGAAAGGGGAAACTACGAGCAGTACTTC. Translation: CASSPERGNYEQYF.

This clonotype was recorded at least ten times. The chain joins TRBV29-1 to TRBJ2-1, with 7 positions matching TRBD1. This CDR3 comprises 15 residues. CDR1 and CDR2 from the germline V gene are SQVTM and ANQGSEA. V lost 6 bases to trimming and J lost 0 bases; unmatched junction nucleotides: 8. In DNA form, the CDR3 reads TGCAGCGTCTACAGGGGTCCAAGCTCCTACAATGAGCAGTTCTTC. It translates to CSVYRGPSSYNEQFF.

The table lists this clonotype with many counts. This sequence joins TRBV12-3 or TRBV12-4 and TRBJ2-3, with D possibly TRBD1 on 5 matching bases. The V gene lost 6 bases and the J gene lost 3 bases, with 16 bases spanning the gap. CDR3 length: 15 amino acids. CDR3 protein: CASSLAQGKTDTQYF. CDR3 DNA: TGTGCCAGCAGCTTGGCGCAGGGAAAGACAGATACGCAGTATTTT.

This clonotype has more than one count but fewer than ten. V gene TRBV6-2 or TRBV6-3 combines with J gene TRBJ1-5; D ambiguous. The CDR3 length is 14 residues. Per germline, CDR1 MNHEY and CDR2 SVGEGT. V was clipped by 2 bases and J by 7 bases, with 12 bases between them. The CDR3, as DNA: TGTGCCAGCAGTTACCACTCTGCGACCCAGCCCCAGCATTTT. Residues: CASSYHSATQPQHF.

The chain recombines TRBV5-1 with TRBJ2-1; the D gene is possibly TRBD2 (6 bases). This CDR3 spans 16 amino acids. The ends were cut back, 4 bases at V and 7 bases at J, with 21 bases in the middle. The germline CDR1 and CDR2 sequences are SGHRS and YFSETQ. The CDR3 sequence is CASSPIAVIGSNEQFF. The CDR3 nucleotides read TGCGCCAGCAGCCCTATAGCGGTTATCGGTTCGAATGAGCAGTTCTTC.

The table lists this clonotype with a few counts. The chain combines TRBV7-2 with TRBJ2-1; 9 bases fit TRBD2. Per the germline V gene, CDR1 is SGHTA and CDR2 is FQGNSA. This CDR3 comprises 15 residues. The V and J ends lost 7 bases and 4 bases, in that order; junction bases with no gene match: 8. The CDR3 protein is CASTPWTSAYNEQFF. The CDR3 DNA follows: TGTGCCAGCACCCCTTGGACTAGCGCATACAATGAGCAGTTCTTC.

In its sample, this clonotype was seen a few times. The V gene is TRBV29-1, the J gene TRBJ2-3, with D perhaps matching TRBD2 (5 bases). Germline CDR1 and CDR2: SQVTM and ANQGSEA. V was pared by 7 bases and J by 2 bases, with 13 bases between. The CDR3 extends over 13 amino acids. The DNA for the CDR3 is TGCAGCGCCTCCGGACTCAACACAGATACGCAGTATTTT. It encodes CSASGLNTDTQYF.

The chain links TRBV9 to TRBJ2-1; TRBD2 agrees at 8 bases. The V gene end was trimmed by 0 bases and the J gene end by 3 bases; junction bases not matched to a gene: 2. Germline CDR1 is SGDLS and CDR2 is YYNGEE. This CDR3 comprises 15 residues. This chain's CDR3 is CASSVDSGGYNEQFF. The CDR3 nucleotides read TGTGCCAGCAGCGTAGACAGCGGGGGCTACAATGAGCAGTTCTTC.

CDR3 coding DNA: TGTGCCAGCTCACCATTGACTAGCGGGGGCGCAGATACGCAGTATTTT. This translates into CASSPLTSGGADTQYF. The chain joins TRBV18 to TRBJ2-3, with TRBD2 identical over 12 bases. Germline lookup yields CDR1 KGHSH and CDR2 LQKENI. V lost 2 bases to trimming and J lost 4 bases; unmatched junction nucleotides: 4. CDR3 length: 16 residues. The full variable domain, completed using reference TRBV18 and TRBJ2-3, is NAGVMQNPRHLVRRRGQEARLRCSPMKGHSHVYWYRQLPEEGLKFMVYLQKENIIDESGMPKERFSAEFPKEGPSILRIQQVVRGDSAAYFCASSPLTSGGADTQYFGPGTRLTVL.

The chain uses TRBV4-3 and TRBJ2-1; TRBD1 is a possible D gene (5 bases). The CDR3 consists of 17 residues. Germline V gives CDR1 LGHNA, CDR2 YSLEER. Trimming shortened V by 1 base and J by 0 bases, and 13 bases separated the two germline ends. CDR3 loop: CASSQAQQASSYNEQFF. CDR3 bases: TGCGCCAGCAGCCAAGCCCAACAGGCCAGCTCCTACAATGAGCAGTTCTTC.

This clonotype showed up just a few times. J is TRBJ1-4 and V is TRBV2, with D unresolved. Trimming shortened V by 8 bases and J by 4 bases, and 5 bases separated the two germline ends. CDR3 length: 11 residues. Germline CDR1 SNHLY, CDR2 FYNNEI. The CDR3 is CASGVNEKLFF. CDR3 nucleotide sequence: TGTGCCAGCGGGGTTAATGAAAAACTGTTTTTT.

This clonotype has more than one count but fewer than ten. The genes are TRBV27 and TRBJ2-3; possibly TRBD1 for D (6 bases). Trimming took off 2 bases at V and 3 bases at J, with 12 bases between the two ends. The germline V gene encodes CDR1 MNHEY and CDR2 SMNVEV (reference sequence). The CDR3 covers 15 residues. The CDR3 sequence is CASSLRGTPTDTQYF. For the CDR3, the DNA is TGTGCCAGCAGTTTAAGGGGGACCCCAACAGATACGCAGTATTTT.